This T cell receptor (beta chain) comes out of a study of OX40 agonist ivuxolimab in advanced cancers. Per germline, CDR1 SGHTA and CDR2 FQGTGA. Trimming pared 4 bases from V and 2 bases from J, leaving 13 bases between. There are 15 residues in the CDR3. The protocol was immunoSEQ multiplex PCR, while the TCRdb copy is restricted to in-frame clones and leaves out a portion. The repertoire holds about 70,000 clones, with about 81% as singletons. V usage is TRBV7-3 and J usage is TRBJ2-3, with D possibly called TRBD1 or TRBD2 (5 bases each). This sequence originates from an adult with an advanced solid tumor such as melanoma, head and neck, liver or kidney cancer. Sequenced here: CD4+ or CD8+ T cells sorted from blood, sampled in a trial of the OX40 agonist ivuxolimab. CDR3 residues: CASSSGTHPTDTQYF. In DNA, the CDR3 is TGTGCCAGCAGCTCCGGGACCCACCCCACAGATACGCAGTATTTT.